The 27 T cell receptor beta chains presented below share a single source sample, sequenced in a study of blood T cell repertoires in COVID-19. Clones were read by immunoSEQ multiplex PCR, and TCRdb kept only the in-frame ones, dropping some. The table lists tens of thousands of clones, roughly 82% of them singletons. Sequencing was performed on peripheral blood. The origin of the receptors is a human donor in a cohort sampled during active COVID-19.

The sample holds one count of this clone. This chain uses TRBV11-2 with TRBJ2-3; 9 positions match TRBD1. The CDR3 extends over 15 amino acids. Germline CDR1 is SGHAT and CDR2 is FQNNGV. V was pared by 4 bases and J by 3 bases, with 5 bases of the junction left unmatched. This CDR3 reads CASSYDRGGTDTQYF. The CDR3 DNA is TGTGCCAGCAGCTATGACAGGGGGGGAACAGATACGCAGTATTTT.

The V call is TRBV19, the J call TRBJ1-1, with a possible D match to TRBD1 (6 bases). CDR3 length equals 15 residues. The germline V gene has CDR1 LNHDA and CDR2 SQIVND (reference sequence). Trimming left V 3 bases short and J 1 base short, with 12 bases between. CDR3 bases: TGTGCCAGTAGTATCGGTAAGACAGGGAACACTGAAGCTTTCTTT. Translation: CASSIGKTGNTEAFF.

The rearrangement links TRBV5-1 to TRBJ2-5; maybe TRBD2 (6 bases). Germline lookup yields CDR1 SGHRS and CDR2 YFSETQ. The CDR3 covers 12 residues. V lost 4 bases, J lost 5 bases, and 9 bases lay in between. CDR3 coding DNA: TGCGCCAGCAGCCCGGGAGTTGAGACCCAGTACTTC. Protein sequence: CASSPGVETQYF.

This sequence joins TRBV30 and TRBJ1-6; D is perhaps TRBD1 (5 bases). This CDR3 has 13 amino acids. The germline V gene has CDR1 GTSNPN and CDR2 SVGIG (reference sequence). V shed 3 bases and J shed 3 bases, with 6 bases lying between them. CDR3 DNA: TGTGCCTGGAGCAGGGTCTATAATTCACCCCTCCACTTT. Its protein product is CAWSRVYNSPLHF.

V usage is TRBV6-6 and J usage is TRBJ2-7; 9 bases are shared with TRBD2. CDR3 length: 16 residues. After removal of 2 bases from V and 0 bases from J, the junction contained 5 bases not matched to a gene. The V gene's germline CDR1 is MNHNY and CDR2 SVGAGI (reference sequence). CDR3 region: CASSYLAGLRSYEQYF. The CDR3 DNA reads as TGTGCCAGCAGTTACCTAGCGGGACTCCGCTCCTACGAGCAGTACTTC.

This clone was recorded once. V and J are TRBV3-1 (or the pseudogene TRBV3-2) and TRBJ2-5; D might be TRBD2 (6 bases). The CDR3 consists of 15 residues. Germline V gene sequence: CDR1 LGHDT, CDR2 YNNKEL (reference sequence). V gave up 4 bases and J gave up 10 bases, with 22 bases separating them. The CDR3, as DNA: TGTGCCAGCAGCCCCCGCGGGGCCCCTGTAGGAGGCCAGTACTTC. It translates to CASSPRGAPVGGQYF.

This chain connects TRBV5-1 to TRBJ2-1, with 7 bases that match TRBD2. With V trimmed by 4 bases and J by 4 bases, 11 bases remained unmatched. The CDR3 covers 16 residues. Per the germline V gene, CDR1 is SGHRS and CDR2 is YFSETQ. CDR3 nucleotides: TGCGCCAGCAGCCCCGGGGGGAGGGCCGGGTACAATGAGCAGTTCTTC. Its translation is CASSPGGRAGYNEQFF.

V usage is TRBV29-1 and J usage is TRBJ1-5; D perhaps matches TRBD1 (5 bases). CDR1 and CDR2 (germline): SQVTM, ANQGSEA. CDR3 length: 12 amino acids. The V gene lost 4 bases and the J gene lost 7 bases, with 11 bases spanning the gap. CDR3 in amino acids: CSVGGGWQPQHF. DNA for the CDR3: TGCAGCGTTGGCGGGGGGTGGCAGCCCCAGCATTTT.

The genes are TRBV30 and TRBJ2-1, with D maybe TRBD2 (5 bases). V was pared by 0 bases and J by 0 bases, with 21 bases between. The CDR3 covers 19 residues. Per germline, CDR1 GTSNPN and CDR2 SVGIG (reference sequence). CDR3 nucleotide sequence: TGTGCCTGGAGTGTATCAGAGGACGGGGTCAGTAGCTCCTACAATGAGCAGTTCTTC. Translated: CAWSVSEDGVSSSYNEQFF.

The V and J genes are TRBV6-5 and TRBJ2-1; D is unclear. V lost 4 bases, J lost 5 bases, and 3 bases lay in between. The germline gives CDR1 MNHEY, CDR2 SVGAGI. CDR3 length equals 11 residues. The CDR3 loop reads CASSFNNEQFF. DNA for the CDR3: TGTGCCAGCAGTTTCAACAATGAGCAGTTCTTC.

V is TRBV5-1 and J is TRBJ2-7; 7 positions agree with TRBD1. Trimming took 2 bases from V and 0 from J; bases not matched to a gene: 5. Germline V CDR1 and CDR2: SGHRS, YFSETQ. The CDR3 covers 15 residues. CDR3 in amino acids: CASSFLTGSSYEQYF. In nucleotides, the CDR3 is TGCGCCAGCAGCTTTTTGACAGGGTCCTCCTACGAGCAGTACTTC.

This sequence joins TRBV10-3 and TRBJ2-7; 7 bases fit TRBD2. Germline V lookup: CDR1 ENHRY, CDR2 SYGVKD. CDR3 length: 14 amino acids. J was trimmed by 6 bases and V by 4 bases; bases with no gene match: 9. CDR3 bases: TGTGCCATCAGTGTGGGAACTAGCGCTAGCGAGCAGTACTTC. Protein sequence: CAISVGTSASEQYF.

This chain connects TRBV28 to TRBJ1-2, with 11 bases lining up with TRBD1. The CDR3 contains 15 residues. Looked up from germline, CDR1 is MDHEN and CDR2 is SYDVKM. V dropped 6 bases and J dropped 8; count of bases not matched to a gene: 11. Here the CDR3 reads CASRTWTGGLEGYTF. The DNA for the CDR3 is TGTGCCAGCAGGACCTGGACAGGGGGCCTCGAAGGCTACACCTTC.

CDR3 protein: CASSSRGDGNEKLFF. DNA for the CDR3: TGCGCCAGCAGCTCCCGCGGGGACGGGAATGAAAAACTGTTTTTT. The chain carries TRBV5-1 and TRBJ1-4, with D possibly TRBD1 on 5 matching bases. The CDR3 extends over 15 amino acids. CDR1 and CDR2 (germline): SGHRS, YFSETQ. The V end was cut by 3 bases, the J end by 5 bases, with 14 bases between.

V usage is TRBV7-2 and J usage is TRBJ2-7; weak D call: TRBD1 (5 bases). The CDR3 loop spans 14 amino acids. Looked up from germline, CDR1 is SGHTA and CDR2 is FQGNSA. V lost 5 bases and J 4 bases, leaving 15 bases between the germline ends. CDR3 region: CASSLGASRYEQYF. CDR3 in DNA: TGTGCCAGCAGCCTTGGGGCTAGTCGGTACGAGCAGTACTTC.

This clone was found many times. The V and J genes are TRBV7-8 and TRBJ1-4; 8 nucleotides align to TRBD1. The CDR3 runs to 16 residues. V gave up 5 bases and J gave up 7 bases; unmatched junction bases: 12. Germline CDR1 SGHVS, CDR2 FQNEAQ. The CDR3 region has the DNA TGTGCCAGCAGCCGGGGGGTAGGGACAGGAAGTGAAAAACTGTTTTTT. Translated: CASSRGVGTGSEKLFF.

The chain joins TRBV19 to TRBJ1-1, with D maybe TRBD1 (6 bases). The V gene's germline CDR1 is LNHDA and CDR2 SQIVND (reference sequence). This CDR3 is 14 amino acids long. The V and J ends lost 3 bases and 6 bases respectively, with 14 bases between them. The CDR3 bases are TGTGCCAGTAGTATCTCCAGGGGAAGGTCTGAAGCTTTCTTT. The encoded protein is CASSISRGRSEAFF.

V gene TRBV2 combines with J gene TRBJ2-2; 9 nucleotides align to TRBD1. V lost 4 bases, J lost 7 bases, and 7 bases stayed unmatched. Germline V lookup: CDR1 SNHLY, CDR2 FYNNEI. There are 15 residues in the CDR3. The CDR3 DNA reads TGTGCCAGCAGTGGTGACAGGGGGTTTGTCGGGGAGCTGTTTTTT. This encodes CASSGDRGFVGELFF.

This clone was seen only a few times. The chain uses TRBV28 and TRBJ1-5; 7 bases agree with TRBD1. This CDR3 is built from 14 residues. Unmatched junction bases numbered 4, after V lost 5 bases and J lost 3 bases. The germline CDR1 and CDR2 sequences are MDHEN and SYDVKM. CDR3 coding DNA: TGTGCCAGCAGTCTGGGGACAGTCAATCAGCCCCAGCATTTT. Amino acids: CASSLGTVNQPQHF.

The chain has TRBV18 and TRBJ2-3, with D uncertain. Germline assignment: CDR1 KGHSH and CDR2 LQKENI. V lost 0 bases and J lost 2, with 9 bases in between. The CDR3 runs 15 residues. CDR3 in amino acids: CASSPPGLNTDTQYF. The CDR3 DNA reads as TGTGCCAGCTCACCACCGGGCCTCAACACAGATACGCAGTATTTT.

This sequence joins TRBV9 and TRBJ2-3; the match to TRBD2 covers 7 bases. V gave up 6 bases and J gave up 4 bases; unmatched junction bases: 11. Per germline, CDR1 SGDLS and CDR2 YYNGEE. The CDR3 length is 15 residues. The DNA for the CDR3 is TGTGCCAGCACCCAAGGGGCGGGAGTGGCAGATACGCAGTATTTT. Protein product: CASTQGAGVADTQYF.

The chain has TRBV30 and TRBJ2-7, with 7 bases lining up with TRBD2. Germline loops: CDR1 GTSNPN, CDR2 SVGIG (reference sequence). V was pared by 0 bases and J by 2 bases, with 7 bases of the junction left unmatched. The CDR3 contains 15 residues. CDR3 residues: CAWSVGGGGPYEQYF. In DNA form, the CDR3 reads TGTGCCTGGAGTGTAGGTGGCGGGGGACCCTACGAGCAGTACTTC.

The chain combines TRBV29-1 with TRBJ2-7; 11 bases line up with TRBD2. V was pared by 4 bases and J by 6 bases, with 2 bases of the junction left unmatched. This CDR3 has 12 residues. Per the germline V gene, CDR1 is SQVTM and CDR2 is ANQGSEA. The CDR3 DNA follows: TGCAGCGTTGGACTAGCGGGACGCGAGCAGTACTTC. This codes for CSVGLAGREQYF.

V and J are TRBV7-2 and TRBJ2-7; the D is unclear. Germline values: CDR1 SGHTA, CDR2 FQGNSA. The CDR3 has 13 amino acids. V was cut by 1 base and J by 6 bases, with 10 bases left in between. The CDR3 nucleotides are TGTGCCAGCAGCTTAGATAGCACGAGCGAGCAGTACTTC. It codes for CASSLDSTSEQYF.

There are a few counts of this clone. This chain connects TRBV7-9 to TRBJ1-1; D is perhaps TRBD1 (5 bases). The germline V gene encodes CDR1 SEHNR and CDR2 FQNEAQ (reference sequence). The CDR3 is 13 residues long. V lost 2 bases, J lost 1 base, and 5 bases lay in between. The CDR3 reads CASSLQGNTEAFF. CDR3 DNA: TGTGCCAGCAGCTTACAGGGGAACACTGAAGCTTTCTTT.

V usage is TRBV5-1 and J usage is TRBJ2-7; the match to TRBD1 covers 10 bases. Germline V lookup: CDR1 SGHRS, CDR2 YFSETQ. Trimming took 4 bases from V and 4 from J; bases not matched to a gene: 11. The CDR3 is made up of 16 amino acids. The CDR3, as DNA: TGCGCCAGCAGCCCAGATTCAGGGACAGGGGTTTACGAGCAGTACTTC. This sequence encodes CASSPDSGTGVYEQYF. The full variable domain, its missing parts supplied by reference TRBV5-1 and TRBJ2-7, is KAGVTQTPRYLIKTRGQQVTLSCSPISGHRSVSWYQQTPGQGLQFLFEYFSETQRNKGNFPGRFSGRQFSNSRSEMNVSTLELGDSALYLCASSPDSGTGVYEQYFGPGTRLTVT.

This chain joins TRBV23-1 and TRBJ2-7; 10 bases are a match to TRBD1. TRBV23-1 falls under the ORF class, with uncertain function. J lost 2 bases, V lost 7 bases, and 8 bases had no gene match. This CDR3 is built from 15 residues. CDR3 DNA sequence: TGCGCCAGCATAAGGGACAGGGGCCCCCCCTACGAGCAGTACTTC. Amino acids: CASIRDRGPPYEQYF.